Given below is one T cell receptor (beta chain) in context. Its binding antigen is unknown. The record has no base qualities; no much larger clone is one base away. All donors were healthy Caucasians. The twin cohort comprised three pairs of female monozygotic twins, all aged about 18 to 30 years. Positive isolation kits from Invitrogen were used to isolate CD4+ and CD8+ T cell populations. The data were taken from a study of identical twins listed by TCRdb under 2016. As for the study more broadly: TCR alpha and beta repertoires from monozygotic twins, unrelated adults of various ages and cord blood were deep-sequenced to test whether fetal clonotypes persist. Replicate twin experiments were performed at different times using different library preparation protocols to rule out contamination. Overall study results and their limits: Abundant cord blood beta clonotypes carried fewer insertions; young adult naive repertoires showed a weaker similar trend, while memory repertoires showed none. Because the same donors could not be followed over many years, the conclusions depended on cross-sectional statistical analysis. Compared with coincidental sharing between unrelated individuals, out-of-frame TCR alpha sequences shared between twins had an excess of sequences with low generation probability. Zero-insertion analyses could be partly confounded by invariant T cells such as MAIT and iNKT, although diverse VJ usage argued against such confounding for most clonotypes. In beta out-of-frame sequences, excess twin sharing was weaker, because having fewer shared sequences lowered the signal-to-noise ratio. Out-of-frame TCR alpha sharing in monozygotic twins was systematically underestimated by recombination models, whereas sharing between unrelated individuals was in agreement with the recombination models.

The CDR3 runs 16 amino acids, cysteine and phenylalanine included. Only the CDR3 DNA is retained, 48 bases long and in frame from the first base. The V end gives up 6 bases and the J end 2 bases, leaving 6 bases in the junction not matched to a gene. The library was generated by 5' RACE. TCRdb names Illumina HiSeq 2000 as the instrument used. A universal primer binding site was introduced by template switching, and a unique molecular identifier was present in the final cDNA, enabling accurate counting of TCR cDNA molecules. Specific primers in the conserved constant-segment region were used to synthesize first-strand cDNA for the TCR alpha and beta chains. Each cDNA library was double barcoded, with a SMART-Mk sample barcode plus Illumina barcodes, to control for contamination. TruSeq adapter sequences, together with Illumina sample barcodes, were added in two successive PCR steps. The Illumina HiSeq platform was used with custom primers to sequence TCR alpha and beta cDNA libraries. The published analysis was carried out like this. MiGEC was used to process raw reads and extract unique molecular identifiers, and MiXCR was used to find CDR3 positions. For each individual, recombination models were inferred using an EM algorithm with the repgenHMM and IGoR tools. Shared clonotypes were analyzed with the tcR package in R, and sharing was normalized by the product of cloneset sizes. Out-of-frame nonproductive sequences were analyzed to study raw recombination free of thymic and clonal selection effects. TCRdb reanalyzed the raw reads on its own, using fastp at Q25 for trimming and MiXCR for clone calling, and kept in-frame beta chains. Each CDR3 protein gets just one entry, which takes the most common genes and DNA from the rows behind it. TCRdb, rather than the study authors, made the V and J calls. For this sample there are some 210,000 distinct CDR3 sequences; around a sixth appear just once. 35% to 45% of the sample belongs to the ten largest clones.

This sample also belongs to another study, concerning T cells expressing NK-cell markers. The second paper further reports: Three sorted T-cell subsets (CD3+CD56+NKG2C+, CD3+CD56+NKG2C- and CD3+CD56-NKG2C+) from 8 or 9 donors had their TCR beta-chain repertoires profiled. Among the eight sequenced donors, seven were HCMV-seropositive and one was HCMV-seronegative. In several experiments an anti-gammadeltaTCR antibody was added to restrict sorting to alphabetaTCR-expressing T cells. In roughly six donors, the dominant CD3+CD56+NKG2C+ clonotypes ranked among the top 10 CD8+ clonotypes, making up about 1.0-7.5% of CD8+ T cells. Those dominant clonotypes were again the most abundant among CD3+CD56-NKG2C+ cells in four donors, at about 28.3-60.1%. It remained unclear whether the expanded NKG2C-expressing T cell clones were specific for HCMV antigens. The eight sequenced donors were randomly selected healthy volunteers, three men and five women. A commercial ELISA kit detecting HCMV-specific IgG in serum was used to determine HCMV serostatus. MIGEC was used to demultiplex reads and group the reads by UMI, and MiTCR was used to assemble and quantify clonotypes. Only TCR cDNA sequences supported by at least two reads were kept to exclude erroneous sequences. Downstream repertoire analysis used the tcR package, and clonotypes were matched across fractions by CDR3 nucleotide sequence plus V segment. VDJmatch was used to annotate antigen specificity against VDJdb, with one amino acid substitution in CDR3 allowed.

The chain is assembled from TRBV12-3 or TRBV12-4 and TRBJ2-3; TRBD2 matches 12 bases in the middle. The origin of this receptor is a woman younger than 35 in good health. The sample comprised CD8+ T cells sorted from blood. At the DNA level, the sequence is TGTGCCAGCAGCGTCCGACTAGCGGGAGTCACAGATACGCAGTATTTT. Its translation is CASSVRLAGVTDTQYF.